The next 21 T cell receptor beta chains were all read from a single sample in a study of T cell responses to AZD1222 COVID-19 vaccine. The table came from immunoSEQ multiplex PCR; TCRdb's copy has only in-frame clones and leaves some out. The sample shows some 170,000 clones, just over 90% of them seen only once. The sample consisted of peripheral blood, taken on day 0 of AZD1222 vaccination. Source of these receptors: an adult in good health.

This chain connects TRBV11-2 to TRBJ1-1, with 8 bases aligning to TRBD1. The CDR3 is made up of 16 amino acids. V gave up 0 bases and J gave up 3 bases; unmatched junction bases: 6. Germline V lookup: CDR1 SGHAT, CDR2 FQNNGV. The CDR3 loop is CASSLEAGGWDTEAFF. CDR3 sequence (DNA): TGTGCCAGCAGCTTAGAGGCAGGGGGCTGGGACACTGAAGCTTTCTTT.

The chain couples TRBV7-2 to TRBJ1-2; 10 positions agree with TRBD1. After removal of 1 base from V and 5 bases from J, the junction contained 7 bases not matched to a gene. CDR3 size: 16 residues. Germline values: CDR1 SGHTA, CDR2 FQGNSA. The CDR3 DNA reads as TGTGCCAGCAGCTTAGTGACAGGGGGCGCTGGGTATGGCTACACCTTC. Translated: CASSLVTGGAGYGYTF.

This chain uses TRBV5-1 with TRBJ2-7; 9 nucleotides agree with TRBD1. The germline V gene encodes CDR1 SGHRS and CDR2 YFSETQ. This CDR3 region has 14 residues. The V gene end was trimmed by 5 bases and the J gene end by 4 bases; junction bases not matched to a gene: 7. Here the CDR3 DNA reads TGCGCCAGCAGAGAGGGACAGGGCGGGTACGAGCAGTACTTC. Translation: CASREGQGGYEQYF. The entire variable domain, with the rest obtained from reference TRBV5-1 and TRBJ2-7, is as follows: KAGVTQTPRYLIKTRGQQVTLSCSPISGHRSVSWYQQTPGQGLQFLFEYFSETQRNKGNFPGRFSGRQFSNSRSEMNVSTLELGDSALYLCASREGQGGYEQYFGPGTRLTVT.

CDR3 nucleotide sequence: TGTGCCTGGAGTGTACTGGGAGGGAACACTGAAGCTTTCTTT. Translation: CAWSVLGGNTEAFF. The chain carries TRBV30 and TRBJ1-1; D unclear. This CDR3 is built from 14 residues. V was clipped by 0 bases and J by 1 base, with 9 bases between them. Germline V lookup: CDR1 GTSNPN, CDR2 SVGIG (reference sequence).

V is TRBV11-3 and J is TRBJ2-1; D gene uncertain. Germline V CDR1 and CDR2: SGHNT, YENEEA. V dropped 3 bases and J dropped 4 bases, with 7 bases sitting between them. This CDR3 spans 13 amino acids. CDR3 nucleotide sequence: TGTGCCAGCAGCTTGTATTCATACAATGAGCAGTTCTTC. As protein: CASSLYSYNEQFF.

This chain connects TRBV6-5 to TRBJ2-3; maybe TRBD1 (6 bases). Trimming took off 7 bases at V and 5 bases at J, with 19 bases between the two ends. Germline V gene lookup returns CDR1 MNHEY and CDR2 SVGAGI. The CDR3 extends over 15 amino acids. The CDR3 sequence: CASTRGIRTLDTQYF. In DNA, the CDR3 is TGTGCCAGCACTAGGGGGATACGTACGTTAGATACGCAGTATTTT.

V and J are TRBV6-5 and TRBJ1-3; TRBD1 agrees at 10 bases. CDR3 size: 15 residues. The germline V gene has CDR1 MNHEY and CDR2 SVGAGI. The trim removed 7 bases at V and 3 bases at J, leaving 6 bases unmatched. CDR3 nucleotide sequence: TGTGCCAGCACGCCCGGGACAGGGGTTGGAAACACCATATATTTT. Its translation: CASTPGTGVGNTIYF.

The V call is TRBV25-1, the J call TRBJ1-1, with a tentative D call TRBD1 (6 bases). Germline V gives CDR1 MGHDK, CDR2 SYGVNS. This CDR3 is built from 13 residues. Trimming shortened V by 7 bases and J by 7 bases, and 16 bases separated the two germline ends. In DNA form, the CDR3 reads TGTGCCAGCACCGGATGGGGGGGGCTTGAAGCTTTCTTT. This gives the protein CASTGWGGLEAFF.

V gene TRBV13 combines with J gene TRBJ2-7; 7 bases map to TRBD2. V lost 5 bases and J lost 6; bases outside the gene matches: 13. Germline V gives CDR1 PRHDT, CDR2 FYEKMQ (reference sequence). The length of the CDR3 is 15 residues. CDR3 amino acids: CASSLRGAGVSEQYF. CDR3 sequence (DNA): TGTGCCAGCAGCCTAAGAGGGGCGGGAGTAAGCGAGCAGTACTTC.

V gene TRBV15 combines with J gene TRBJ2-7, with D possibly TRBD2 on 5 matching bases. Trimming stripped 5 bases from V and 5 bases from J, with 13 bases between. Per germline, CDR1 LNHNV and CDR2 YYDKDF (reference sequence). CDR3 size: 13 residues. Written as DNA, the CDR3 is TGTGCCACCAGCGCCGCCGGGGTCGACGAGCAGTACTTC. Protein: CATSAAGVDEQYF.

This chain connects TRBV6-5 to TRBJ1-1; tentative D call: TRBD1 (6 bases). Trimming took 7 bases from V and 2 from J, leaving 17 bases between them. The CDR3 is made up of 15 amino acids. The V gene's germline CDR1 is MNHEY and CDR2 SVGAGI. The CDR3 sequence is CASTLAAGTNTEAFF. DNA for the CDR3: TGTGCCAGCACCCTCGCGGCAGGGACAAACACTGAAGCTTTCTTT.

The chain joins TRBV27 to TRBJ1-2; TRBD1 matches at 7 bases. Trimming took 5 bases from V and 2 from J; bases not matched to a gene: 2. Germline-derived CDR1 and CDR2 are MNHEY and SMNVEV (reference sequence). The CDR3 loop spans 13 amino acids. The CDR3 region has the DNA TGTGCCAGCAGTCCGACAGGGAACTATGGCTACACCTTC. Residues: CASSPTGNYGYTF.

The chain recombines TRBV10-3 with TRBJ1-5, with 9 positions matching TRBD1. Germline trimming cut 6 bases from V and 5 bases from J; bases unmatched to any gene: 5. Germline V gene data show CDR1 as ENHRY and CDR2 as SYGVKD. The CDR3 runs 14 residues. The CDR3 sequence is CAIRGQGGDQPQHF. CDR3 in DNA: TGTGCCATCAGGGGACAGGGTGGGGATCAGCCCCAGCATTTT.

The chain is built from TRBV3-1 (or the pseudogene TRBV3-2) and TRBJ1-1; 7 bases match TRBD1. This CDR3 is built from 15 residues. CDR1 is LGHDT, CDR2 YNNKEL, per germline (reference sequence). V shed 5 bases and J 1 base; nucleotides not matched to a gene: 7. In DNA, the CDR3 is TGTGCCAGCAGCAAGACAGGGTTTACGAACACTGAAGCTTTCTTT. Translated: CASSKTGFTNTEAFF.

The CDR3 sequence: CASSSRVYEKLFF. CDR3 in DNA: TGTGCCAGCAGCAGCAGGGTTTACGAAAAACTGTTTTTT. The rearrangement uses TRBV7-9 and TRBJ1-4; tentative D call: TRBD1 (5 bases). The CDR3 is 13 amino acids. V gave up 5 bases and J gave up 8 bases, with 12 bases separating them. The germline gives CDR1 SEHNR, CDR2 FQNEAQ (reference sequence).

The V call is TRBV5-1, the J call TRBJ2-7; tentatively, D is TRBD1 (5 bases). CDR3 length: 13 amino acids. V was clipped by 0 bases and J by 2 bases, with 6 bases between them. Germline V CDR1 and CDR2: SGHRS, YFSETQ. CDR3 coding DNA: TGCGCCAGCAGCTTGGGCAGGGCCTACGAGCAGTACTTC. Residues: CASSLGRAYEQYF.

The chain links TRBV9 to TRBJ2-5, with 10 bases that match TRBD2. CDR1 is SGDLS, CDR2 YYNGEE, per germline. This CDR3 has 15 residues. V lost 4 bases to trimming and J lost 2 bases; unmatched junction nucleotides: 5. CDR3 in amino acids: CASSPGLAEQETQYF. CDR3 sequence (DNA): TGTGCCAGCAGCCCCGGACTAGCGGAACAAGAGACCCAGTACTTC.

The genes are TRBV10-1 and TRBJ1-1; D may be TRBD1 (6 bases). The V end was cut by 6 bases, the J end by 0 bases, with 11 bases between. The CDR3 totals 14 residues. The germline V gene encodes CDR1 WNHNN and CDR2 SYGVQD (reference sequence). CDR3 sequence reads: CASRPDRLNTEAFF. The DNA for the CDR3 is TGCGCCAGCAGACCCGACAGGTTGAACACTGAAGCTTTCTTT.

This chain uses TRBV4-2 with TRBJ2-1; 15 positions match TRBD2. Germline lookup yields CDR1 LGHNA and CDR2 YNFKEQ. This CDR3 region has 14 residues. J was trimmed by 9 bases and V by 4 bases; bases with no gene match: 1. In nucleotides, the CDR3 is TGTGCCAGCAGCCCGGGACTAGCGGGGGGTGAGCAGTTCTTC. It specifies CASSPGLAGGEQFF.

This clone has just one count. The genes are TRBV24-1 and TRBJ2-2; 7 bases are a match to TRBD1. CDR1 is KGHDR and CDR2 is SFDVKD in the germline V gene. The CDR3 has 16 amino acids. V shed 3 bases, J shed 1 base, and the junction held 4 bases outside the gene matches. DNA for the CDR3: TGTGCCACCAGTGATCTTAGACAGGGGAACACCGGGGAGCTGTTTTTT. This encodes CATSDLRQGNTGELFF.

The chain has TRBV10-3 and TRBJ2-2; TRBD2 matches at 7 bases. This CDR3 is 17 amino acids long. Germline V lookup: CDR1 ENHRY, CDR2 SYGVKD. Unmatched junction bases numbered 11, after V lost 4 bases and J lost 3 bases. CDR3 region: CAISGRTGGVDTGELFF. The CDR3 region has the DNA TGTGCCATCAGTGGTAGAACGGGAGGTGTTGACACCGGGGAGCTGTTTTTT.